These 2 T cell receptor beta chains originate from one sample sequenced in a study of OX40 agonist ivuxolimab in advanced cancers. TCRdb keeps only in-frame clones here, not all; method: immunoSEQ multiplex PCR. The table lists approximately 46,000 clones, roughly 80% of them singletons. This specimen consisted of CD4+ or CD8+ T cells sorted from blood, obtained in a trial of the OX40 agonist ivuxolimab. These receptor sequences come from an adult with an advanced solid tumor such as melanoma, head and neck, liver or kidney cancer.

The rearrangement links TRBV5-5 to TRBJ2-2, with D perhaps TRBD1 (6 bases). In germline, CDR1 is SGHKS, CDR2 YYEKEE (reference sequence). The CDR3 length is 15 residues. The V end was cut by 1 base, the J end by 1 base, with 8 bases between. CDR3 residues: CASSLWTENTGELFF. DNA for the CDR3: TGTGCCAGCAGCTTGTGGACAGAGAACACCGGGGAGCTGTTTTTT.

CDR3 coding DNA: TGTGCCACCAGCAGAGGGGGGGACAGGGCCTACGAGCAGTACTTC. Translation: CATSRGGDRAYEQYF. The chain is built from TRBV15 and TRBJ2-7; 9 bases agree with TRBD1. The CDR3 is 15 amino acids. Germline lookup yields CDR1 LNHNV and CDR2 YYDKDF (reference sequence). The J segment lost 2 bases and the V segment lost 1 base, leaving 3 bases of the junction unmatched. Full variable domain (rest looked up from reference TRBV15 and TRBJ2-7): DAMVIQNPRYQVTQFGKPVTLSCSQTLNHNVMYWYQQKSSQAPKLLFHYYDKDFNNEADTPDNFQSRRPNTSFCFLDIRSPGLGDTAMYLCATSRGGDRAYEQYFGPGTRLTVT.